Presented here are 27 T cell receptor beta chains from one specimen sequenced in a study of shared clonotypes between healthy human individuals. Profiling relied on immunoSEQ multiplex PCR, and the TCRdb table lists in-frame clones only, not all of them. The repertoire holds about 2.3 million clones, with 85% to 95% as singletons. Material: naive CD4+ T cells from PBMCs. As to subset: CD45RA+ positively selected. The receptors were gathered from a man between 18 and 29 years old in good health. Some clones in this sample may be carry-over from other donors' samples.

The chain links TRBV5-1 to TRBJ2-7; 13 bases are shared with TRBD2. V shed 4 bases, J shed 5 bases, and the junction held 9 bases outside the gene matches. The CDR3 has 16 residues. The germline CDR1 and CDR2 sequences are SGHRS and YFSETQ. The DNA of the CDR3 is TGCGCCAGCAGCACTGGGACTAGCGGGATAACCCACGAGCAGTACTTC. Translation gives CASSTGTSGITHEQYF.

The chain uses TRBV5-4 and TRBJ2-3, with 13 nucleotides matching TRBD2. CDR3 length: 18 amino acids. Germline V gene sequence: CDR1 SGHNT, CDR2 YYREEE (reference sequence). Germline trimming cut 0 bases from V and 0 bases from J; bases unmatched to any gene: 4. CDR3 protein: CASSLEGLAGTSTDTQYF. The CDR3 bases are TGTGCCAGCAGCTTGGAGGGACTAGCGGGGACGAGCACAGATACGCAGTATTTT.

The chain combines TRBV4-1 with TRBJ2-7; 9 bases map to TRBD1. Unmatched junction bases numbered 10, after V lost 4 bases and J lost 3 bases. Germline CDR1 reads MGHRA; CDR2 reads YSYEKL. CDR3 length equals 16 residues. The CDR3 spells CASSLPPGQGFYEQYF. The CDR3 DNA reads as TGCGCCAGCAGCCTCCCCCCGGGACAGGGCTTCTACGAGCAGTACTTC.

The chain joins TRBV2 to TRBJ2-1; TRBD2 aligns across 9 bases. CDR3 length: 18 residues. The trim removed 3 bases at V and 2 bases at J, leaving 11 bases unmatched. The germline gives CDR1 SNHLY, CDR2 FYNNEI. The CDR3 DNA sequence: TGTGCCAGCAGTGAGACACTAGCGGGTGATTCGGCCTACAATGAGCAGTTCTTC. Protein: CASSETLAGDSAYNEQFF.

Details on this clone: This sample includes further DNA sequences coding for the same CDR3. The chain uses TRBV6-1 and TRBJ2-3, with 8 bases lining up with TRBD1. Germline V gives CDR1 MNHNS, CDR2 SASEGT. The CDR3 spans 14 residues. The J segment lost 0 bases and the V segment lost 8 bases, leaving 4 bases of the junction unmatched. This CDR3 is CASRRQGSTDTQYF. The CDR3 DNA reads TGTGCCAGCCGACGACAGGGGAGCACAGATACGCAGTATTTT.

The V gene is TRBV7-2, the J gene TRBJ2-5; D gene uncertain. Matching the DNA end better, TRBJ2-7 makes the J call doubtful. This CDR3 comprises 15 residues. CDR1 is SGHTA, CDR2 FQGNSA, per germline. This CDR3 reads CASSSNPGNPYEQYF. As DNA, the CDR3 is TGTGCCAGCAGCTCTAACCCAGGTAACCCCTACGAGCAGTACTTC.

This rearrangement joins TRBV28 to TRBJ1-2; TRBD1 is a possible D gene (5 bases). Germline CDR1 is MDHEN and CDR2 is SYDVKM. The V end was cut by 3 bases, the J end by 4 bases, with 15 bases between. The CDR3 sequence is 15 residues long. The CDR3 coding sequence is TGTGCCAGCAGTTTTTCGGGCGGGAGGGGCTATGGCTACACCTTC. Its translation is CASSFSGGRGYGYTF.

The J gene is TRBJ2-5, the V gene TRBV12-2; the D call of TRBD2 is as the table states it, not checked on the DNA. TRBV12-2 is tagged as a pseudogene. The CDR3 spans 17 residues. This CDR3 is CASRTDPREATQETQYF. The CDR3, as DNA: TGTGCAAGTCGCACCGACCCTCGGGAAGCGACCCAAGAGACCCAGTACTTC.

The rearrangement joins TRBV19 to TRBJ2-5; TRBD1 agrees at 9 bases. CDR1 is LNHDA, CDR2 SQIVND, per germline (reference sequence). The CDR3 has 17 amino acids. V was clipped by 1 base and J by 9 bases; unmatched bases: 15. For the CDR3, the DNA is TGTGCCAGTAGTATAGGAACCGGGACAGGGAGCCGGGCGGCCCAGTACTTC. It specifies CASSIGTGTGSRAAQYF.

V and J are TRBV12-5 and TRBJ2-7, with D possibly TRBD2 on 6 matching bases. CDR3 length: 15 amino acids. The germline CDR1 and CDR2 sequences are LGHNT and FRNRAP. V was clipped by 0 bases and J by 7 bases, with 16 bases between them. CDR3 loop: CASGLVRETRREQYF. Written as DNA, the CDR3 is TGTGCTAGTGGTTTGGTACGTGAGACTAGGAGGGAGCAGTACTTC. The variable domain in full, completed from reference TRBV12-5 and TRBJ2-7, reads DARVTQTPRHKVTEMGQEVTMRCQPILGHNTVFWYRQTMMQGLELLAYFRNRAPLDDSGMPKDRFSAEMPDATLATLKIQPSEPRDSAVYFCASGLVRETRREQYFGPGTRLTVT.

This chain connects TRBV7-9 to TRBJ2-7, with D maybe TRBD1 (6 bases). CDR3 length: 14 amino acids. Germline values: CDR1 SEHNR, CDR2 FQNEAQ (reference sequence). V gave up 6 bases and J gave up 5 bases, with 17 bases separating them. The CDR3 region has the DNA TGTGCCAGCAGTCCCCGGGCCCGGACAGACGAGCAGTACTTC. This sequence encodes CASSPRARTDEQYF.

The rearrangement links TRBV6-6 to TRBJ2-2, with no clear D. V was trimmed by 8 bases and J by 2 bases, leaving 12 bases between them. Germline V gene sequence: CDR1 MNHNY, CDR2 SVGAGI (reference sequence). The length of the CDR3 is 14 residues. CDR3 DNA: TGTGCCAGCCGTCCGGGCGGAAACACCGGGGAGCTGTTTTTT. Residues: CASRPGGNTGELFF.

This sequence joins TRBV2 and TRBJ2-1; 7 nucleotides align to TRBD2. Germline assignment: CDR1 SNHLY and CDR2 FYNNEI. V lost 6 bases, J lost 8 bases, and 7 bases stayed unmatched. The CDR3 runs to 13 residues. CDR3 in DNA: TGTGCCAGCAGATGGAGGGAGGGCGATGAGCAGTTCTTC. Translating gives CASRWREGDEQFF.

The rearrangement uses TRBV7-2 and TRBJ1-6; unclear D gene. Deletions cut 4 bases from V and 7 bases from J, with 14 bases between. The V gene's germline CDR1 is SGHTA and CDR2 FQGNSA. There are 15 residues in the CDR3. CDR3 nucleotide sequence: TGTGCCAGCAGCTCGAGAAACGTGGGGAATTCACCCCTCCACTTT. Its protein product is CASSSRNVGNSPLHF.

V gene TRBV5-1 combines with J gene TRBJ2-7, with a possible D match to TRBD2 (6 bases). This CDR3 contains 13 residues. V was shortened by 5 bases and J by 3 bases, with 12 bases between the two germline ends. Germline assignment: CDR1 SGHRS and CDR2 YFSETQ. The CDR3 DNA is TGCGCCAGCAGTTTCCCCGGGGGCTACGAGCAGTACTTC. This gives the protein CASSFPGGYEQYF.

The chain recombines TRBV7-8 with TRBJ2-5; D perhaps matches TRBD1 (6 bases). The germline gives CDR1 SGHVS, CDR2 FQNEAQ. The CDR3 spans 16 residues. Trimming pared 5 bases from V and 5 bases from J, leaving 21 bases between. The CDR3 DNA reads as TGTGCCAGCAGCCAGGGGCAGGGGCCGGCGCGTGAGACCCAGTACTTC. It specifies CASSQGQGPARETQYF.

V usage is TRBV11-3 and J usage is TRBJ2-5; D gene ambiguous. The CDR3 totals 13 residues. The germline CDR1 and CDR2 sequences are SGHNT and YENEEA. The V end was cut by 3 bases, the J end by 4 bases, with 9 bases between. CDR3 amino acids: CASSFRRTETQYF. CDR3 DNA: TGTGCCAGCAGCTTTCGCAGGACAGAGACCCAGTACTTC.

The chain recombines TRBV19 with TRBJ1-5, with 7 bases that match TRBD1. Germline CDR1 is LNHDA and CDR2 is SQIVND (reference sequence). CDR3 length: 16 amino acids. J was trimmed by 3 bases and V by 10 bases; bases with no gene match: 15. The CDR3 DNA reads as TGTGCCACTAAGGGGTCGCAGGGGGGAGACAATCAGCCCCAGCATTTT. Its protein is CATKGSQGGDNQPQHF.

The chain carries TRBV5-1 and TRBJ2-7, with TRBD2 matching 8 bases. Trimming at V came to 2 bases and at J to 4 bases, leaving 11 bases not matched to a gene. The CDR3 runs to 16 residues. Germline CDR1 is SGHRS and CDR2 is YFSETQ. In DNA form, the CDR3 reads TGCGCCAGCAGCTTCGGTAGTCGCGGGAGGAGATACGAGCAGTACTTC. It codes for CASSFGSRGRRYEQYF.

V and J are TRBV10-3 and TRBJ2-1; 10 positions match TRBD1. Germline V CDR1 and CDR2: ENHRY, SYGVKD. V gave up 6 bases and J gave up 9 bases; unmatched junction bases: 11. The CDR3 covers 15 residues. The CDR3: CAIRDPRDRGSEQFF. The CDR3 DNA reads TGTGCCATCAGAGACCCCCGGGACAGGGGTAGTGAGCAGTTCTTC.

The chain recombines TRBV4-1 with TRBJ1-5; a possible D gene is TRBD1 (5 bases). Trimming removed 1 base from V and 6 bases from J, with 13 bases in between. This CDR3 has 15 residues. The germline V gene has CDR1 MGHRA and CDR2 YSYEKL. The CDR3 sequence: CASSQGGAGRQPQHF. The CDR3 DNA reads as TGCGCCAGCAGCCAAGGCGGGGCAGGGCGTCAGCCCCAGCATTTT.

The rearrangement uses TRBV29-1 and TRBJ2-1; weak D call: TRBD2 (5 bases). The CDR3 has 12 amino acids. Germline CDR1 SQVTM, CDR2 ANQGSEA. V was shortened by 1 base and J by 8 bases, with 9 bases between the two germline ends. The CDR3 region has the DNA TGCAGCGTTGAAGGGCGGAGGTATGAGCAGTTCTTC. Protein sequence: CSVEGRRYEQFF.

This rearrangement joins TRBV19 to TRBJ1-1; 9 bases are shared with TRBD1. This CDR3 spans 14 amino acids. Germline V gene lookup returns CDR1 LNHDA and CDR2 SQIVND (reference sequence). The V segment lost 7 bases and the J segment 4 bases; nucleotides outside the gene matches: 7. CDR3 amino acids: CASTQQGAVTEAFF. The CDR3 bases are TGTGCCAGTACCCAACAGGGGGCTGTCACTGAAGCTTTCTTT.

J is TRBJ1-2 and V is TRBV4-2; 9 bases agree with TRBD1. CDR1 is LGHNA, CDR2 YNFKEQ, per germline. V was clipped by 4 bases and J by 5 bases; unmatched bases: 5. The CDR3 spans 14 residues. The DNA for the CDR3 is TGTGCCAGCAGCCGTAAACAGGGGGCTTATGGCTACACCTTC. It codes for CASSRKQGAYGYTF.

J is TRBJ2-2 and V is TRBV28; TRBD1 agrees at 10 bases. Germline V gene lookup returns CDR1 MDHEN and CDR2 SYDVKM. The ends lost 6 bases at V and 2 bases at J; junction bases unmatched: 3. The CDR3 has 15 residues. The CDR3 is CASSRDRGNTGELFF. As DNA, the CDR3 is TGTGCCAGCAGCCGGGACAGGGGTAACACCGGGGAGCTGTTTTTT.

This clone appeared a single time. V usage is TRBV7-2 and J usage is TRBJ1-1; TRBD1 is a possible D gene (6 bases). The CDR3 contains 14 residues. V shed 5 bases and J shed 2 bases, with 12 bases lying between them. Per the germline V gene, CDR1 is SGHTA and CDR2 is FQGNSA. The CDR3 DNA reads TGTGCCAGCAGCCAGACAGGCCGCAACACTGAAGCTTTCTTT. Its protein is CASSQTGRNTEAFF.

J is TRBJ2-7 and V is TRBV30, with 11 bases identical to TRBD2. Germline V gene data show CDR1 as GTSNPN and CDR2 as SVGIG (reference sequence). The junction had 1 base not matched to a gene; V was cut back by 3 bases and J by 0 bases. This CDR3 has 14 amino acids. The CDR3 spells CAWRGLAASYEQYF. The CDR3 DNA reads as TGTGCCTGGAGGGGACTAGCGGCCTCCTACGAGCAGTACTTC.